One and the same sample provided the 19 T cell receptor beta chains below, sequenced in a study of cytomegalovirus exposure and HLA in healthy donors. The PCR ran on 60 Vbeta and 13 Jbeta primers. The data were produced by immunoSEQ multiplex PCR, yet TCRdb's version contains in-frame clones alone and is incomplete. The table includes approximately 70,000 clones, roughly four fifths detected once. Source material: PBMCs. These receptors were taken from a man aged 50-60 years in good health and CMV-seronegative.

The J gene is TRBJ2-1, the V gene TRBV27; D possibly corresponds to TRBD1 (6 bases). CDR3 size: 12 residues. With 6 bases removed from V and 7 bases from J, the gap between germline ends came to 10 bases. CDR1 is MNHEY, CDR2 SMNVEV, per germline (reference sequence). DNA of the CDR3: TGTGCCAGCAGCAACAGGGATAATGAGCAGTTCTTC. Amino acids: CASSNRDNEQFF.

The chain has TRBV27 and TRBJ2-1, with 8 bases aligning to TRBD2. This CDR3 has 16 amino acids. Germline V gene sequence: CDR1 MNHEY, CDR2 SMNVEV (reference sequence). Trimming removed 7 bases from V and 6 bases from J; junction bases left unmatched: 14. The CDR3 protein is CASMAMGLDIGNEQFF. The CDR3 nucleotides read TGTGCCAGCATGGCAATGGGACTAGACATAGGCAATGAGCAGTTCTTC.

The chain combines TRBV7-8 with TRBJ1-5; 11 bases line up with TRBD1. The V gene's germline CDR1 is SGHVS and CDR2 FQNEAQ. V lost 1 base, J lost 5 bases, and 1 base stayed unmatched. CDR3 size: 15 residues. CDR3 protein: CASSLGDRGDQPQHF. The CDR3 nucleotides read TGTGCCAGCAGCTTAGGGGACAGGGGGGATCAGCCCCAGCATTTT.

This chain links TRBV5-6 with TRBJ2-1, with TRBD1 matching over 10 bases. The germline gives CDR1 SGHDT, CDR2 YYEEEE. There are 15 residues in the CDR3. With 0 bases clipped from V and 9 bases from J, the junction kept 6 bases outside the gene matches. The CDR3 here is CASSLGQGARGEQFF. CDR3 in DNA: TGTGCCAGCAGCTTGGGACAGGGGGCGCGGGGTGAGCAGTTCTTC.

Here the CDR3 reads CASSLTHRGPTEAFF. The CDR3 DNA follows: TGTGCCAGCAGCTTAACCCACAGGGGCCCCACTGAAGCTTTCTTT. The V gene is TRBV7-3, the J gene TRBJ1-1; TRBD1 matches 7 bases. V shed 0 bases, J shed 4 bases, and the junction held 5 bases outside the gene matches. The germline gives CDR1 SGHTA, CDR2 FQGTGA. The CDR3 consists of 15 residues. The variable domain in full, with the rest retrieved from reference TRBV7-3 and TRBJ1-1, is GAGVSQTPSNKVTEKGKYVELRCDPISGHTALYWYRQSLGQGPEFLIYFQGTGAADDSGLPNDRFFAVRPEGSVSTLKIQRTERGDSAVYLCASSLTHRGPTEAFFGQGTRLTVV.

V is TRBV4-1 and J is TRBJ1-1; 9 bases line up with TRBD1. Unmatched junction bases numbered 13, after V lost 4 bases and J lost 7 bases. This CDR3 is 16 amino acids long. CDR1 and CDR2 (germline): MGHRA, YSYEKL. The CDR3 loop is CASSPQAGQGNHEAFF. Written as DNA, the CDR3 is TGCGCCAGCAGCCCCCAGGCCGGACAGGGGAATCATGAAGCTTTCTTT.

For this clone: The sample contains more than one DNA sequence encoding this CDR3. The chain joins TRBV4-1 to TRBJ2-1; perhaps TRBD1 as D (6 bases). Trimming shortened V by 1 base and J by 2 bases, and 9 bases separated the two germline ends. CDR1 and CDR2 from the germline V gene are MGHRA and YSYEKL. The CDR3 is 15 amino acids. CDR3 bases: TGCGCCAGCAGCCAAGGGGCAGGGGCCTACAATGAGCAGTTCTTC. Protein product: CASSQGAGAYNEQFF.

The chain carries TRBV2 and TRBJ1-1, with D tentatively TRBD1 (5 bases). Germline V lookup: CDR1 SNHLY, CDR2 FYNNEI. Trimming pared 5 bases from V and 0 bases from J, leaving 10 bases between. The CDR3 loop spans 14 amino acids. This chain's CDR3 is CASSQTAMNTEAFF. The CDR3 bases are TGTGCCAGCAGTCAGACAGCTATGAACACTGAAGCTTTCTTT. Together with reference TRBV2 and TRBJ1-1, the CDR3 gives the full variable domain: EPEVTQTPSHQVTQMGQEVILRCVPISNHLYFYWYRQILGQKVEFLVSFYNNEISEKSEIFDDQFSVERPDGSNFTLKIRSTKLEDSAMYFCASSQTAMNTEAFFGQGTRLTVV.

In its sample, this clone was seen a few times. This chain joins TRBV19 and TRBJ2-1; no clear D. V was clipped by 5 bases and J by 0 bases, with 11 bases between them. This CDR3 has 15 residues. Germline V gene sequence: CDR1 LNHDA, CDR2 SQIVND (reference sequence). CDR3 residues: CASSALSSSYNEQFF. Written as DNA, the CDR3 is TGTGCCAGTAGTGCCCTCTCGAGCTCCTACAATGAGCAGTTCTTC.

In this sample, this clone turned up a few times. The chain employs TRBV11-2 and TRBJ1-6, with 7 nucleotides matching TRBD1. The CDR3 loop spans 12 amino acids. V shed 7 bases, J shed 13 bases, and the junction held 7 bases outside the gene matches. Per the germline V gene, CDR1 is SGHAT and CDR2 is FQNNGV. In nucleotides, the CDR3 is TGTGCCAGCACCCAGGGGGTTAGCCCCCTCCACTTT. It is translated as CASTQGVSPLHF.

On this clone itself: At one end, the junction sequence differs from germline, possibly due to a read error. The rearrangement uses TRBV7-2 and TRBJ2-3; possible D gene TRBD2, 6 bases. Germline V gives CDR1 SGHTA, CDR2 FQGNSA. The CDR3 runs 17 residues. Written as DNA, the CDR3 is TGTGCCAGCAGCTTAGAGGTTCTGCGGGGAAGCACAGGTACGCAGTATTTT. Translated: CASSLEVLRGSTGTQYF.

The V and J genes are TRBV6-1 and TRBJ2-7, with D perhaps matching TRBD1 (6 bases). Trimming cost V 2 bases and J 2 bases, with 13 bases left between them. Germline values: CDR1 MNHNS, CDR2 SASEGT. The CDR3 runs to 15 residues. Written as DNA, the CDR3 is TGTGCCAGCAGTGAAATCCCCGGGACAACCTACGAGCAGTACTTC. It specifies CASSEIPGTTYEQYF.

This chain joins TRBV6-4 and TRBJ2-2; no firm D call. This CDR3 is built from 15 residues. The V end was cut by 0 bases, the J end by 4 bases, with 9 bases between. Germline values: CDR1 MRHNA, CDR2 SNTAGT. The CDR3 loop is CASSDSSAVTGELFF. CDR3 DNA sequence: TGTGCCAGCAGTGACTCCTCGGCGGTCACCGGGGAGCTGTTTTTT.

The chain couples TRBV5-1 to TRBJ1-1; a possible D gene is TRBD1 (5 bases). CDR3 length: 14 amino acids. Trimming left V 0 bases short and J 4 bases short, with 10 bases between. Looked up from germline, CDR1 is SGHRS and CDR2 is YFSETQ. As DNA, the CDR3 is TGCGCCAGCAGCTTGGATGCGGGGGGCACTGAAGCTTTCTTT. Its translation: CASSLDAGGTEAFF.

The chain carries TRBV7-3 and TRBJ2-3; 8 bases are shared with TRBD1. The ends lost 4 bases at V and 4 bases at J; junction bases unmatched: 4. This CDR3 region has 14 residues. Germline assignment: CDR1 SGHTA and CDR2 FQGTGA. The DNA of the CDR3 is TGTGCCAGCAGCTCGGACAGGGCCCCAGATACGCAGTATTTT. Residues: CASSSDRAPDTQYF.

This clone was seen a single time. The DNA of the CDR3 is TGTGCCAGCACCGCATCAGGGCAGGGGGCTCTAGCTTTCTTT. This gives the protein CASTASGQGALAFF. The chain recombines TRBV7-9 with TRBJ1-1; 8 bases match TRBD1. CDR1 is SEHNR, CDR2 FQNEAQ, per germline (reference sequence). The trim removed 7 bases at V and 10 bases at J, leaving 14 bases unmatched. This CDR3 is 14 amino acids long.

The rearrangement uses TRBV6-5 and TRBJ1-2; D might be TRBD1 (5 bases). The CDR3 contains 14 residues. V was trimmed by 0 bases and J by 5 bases, leaving 10 bases between them. Germline V gene data show CDR1 as MNHEY and CDR2 as SVGAGI. The CDR3 DNA follows: TGTGCCAGCAGTTACTCTAACAGGTTTTATGGCTACACCTTC. It is translated as CASSYSNRFYGYTF.

J is TRBJ2-1 and V is TRBV6-5; tentative D call: TRBD2 (6 bases). Trimming left V 4 bases short and J 0 bases short, with 13 bases between. Germline V gene data show CDR1 as MNHEY and CDR2 as SVGAGI. The CDR3 has 16 amino acids. The CDR3 sequence: CASSWEDWASYNEQFF. CDR3 bases: TGTGCCAGCAGTTGGGAGGACTGGGCCTCCTACAATGAGCAGTTCTTC.

The chain carries TRBV11-3 and TRBJ2-5, with unresolved D. The CDR3 runs 15 residues. V was shortened by 1 base and J by 1 base, with 10 bases between the two germline ends. Germline V lookup: CDR1 SGHNT, CDR2 YENEEA. CDR3 region: CASSLGPSVQETQYF. The CDR3, as DNA: TGTGCCAGCAGCTTAGGTCCGTCCGTCCAAGAGACCCAGTACTTC.